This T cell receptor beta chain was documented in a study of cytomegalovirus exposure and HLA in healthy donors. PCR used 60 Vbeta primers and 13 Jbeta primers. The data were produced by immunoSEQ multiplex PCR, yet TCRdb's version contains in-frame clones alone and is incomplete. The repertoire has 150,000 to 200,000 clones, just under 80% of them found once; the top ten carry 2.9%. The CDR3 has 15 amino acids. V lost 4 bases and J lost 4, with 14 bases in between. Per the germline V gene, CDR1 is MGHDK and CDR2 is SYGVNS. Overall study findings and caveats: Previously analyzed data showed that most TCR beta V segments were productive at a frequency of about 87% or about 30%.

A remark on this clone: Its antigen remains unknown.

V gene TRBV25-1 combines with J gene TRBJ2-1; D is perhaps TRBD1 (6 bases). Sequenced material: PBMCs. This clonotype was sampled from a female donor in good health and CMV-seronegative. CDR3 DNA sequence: TGTGCCAGCAGTGCGCCGGTGGGACAATACAATGAGCAGTTCTTC. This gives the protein CASSAPVGQYNEQFF.